This T cell receptor (beta chain) was documented in a study of metastatic and nonmetastatic thyroid tumors. At the level of the study: Repertoires were compared across blood and tumor or nodule tissue from malignant and benign thyroid patients. The study's findings and limits: Malignant thyroid tumors reportedly had TCR beta diversity that was significantly higher than in benign nodules, in blood and tumor.

This clone is categorized as medium-sized. Its antigen is unknown. TCRdb re-analyzed the PCR reads using MiXCR. The sample records around 20,000 clones, over 9.5% being singletons. All patients were untreated before thyroid surgery. The V gene's germline CDR1 is MNHEY and CDR2 SVGAGI. The length of the CDR3 is 15 residues. Unmatched junction bases numbered 7, after V lost 2 bases and J lost 7 bases. The sequence was collected from a female donor with papillary thyroid cancer or a benign thyroid nodule (not recorded which). Some clones in this sample may be carry-over from other donors' samples. The chain carries TRBV6-5 and TRBJ2-2; 7 bases map to TRBD1. The source material was blood. CDR3 amino acids: CASSYKGGAGGELFF. CDR3 DNA: TGTGCCAGCAGTTACAAAGGGGGCGCGGGCGGGGAGCTGTTTTTT.